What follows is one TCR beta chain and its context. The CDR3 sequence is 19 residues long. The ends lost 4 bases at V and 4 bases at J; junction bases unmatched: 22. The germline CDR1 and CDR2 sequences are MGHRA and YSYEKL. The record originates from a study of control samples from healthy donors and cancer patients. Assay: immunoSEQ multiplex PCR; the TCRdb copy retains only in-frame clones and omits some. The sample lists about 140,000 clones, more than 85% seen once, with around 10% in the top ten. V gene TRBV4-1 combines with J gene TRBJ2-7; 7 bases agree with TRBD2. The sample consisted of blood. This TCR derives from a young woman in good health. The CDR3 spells CASSLDIRALDWRGYEQYF. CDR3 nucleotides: TGCGCCAGCAGCCTAGATATCCGGGCCCTAGATTGGCGGGGGTACGAGCAGTACTTC.